This T cell receptor beta chain was sequenced in a study of T cells in tuberculosis. Regarding the study as a whole: Shorter CDR3-alpha in active tuberculosis partly drove smaller distances.

Trimming left V 0 bases short and J 8 bases short, with 12 bases between. The CDR3 has 14 amino acids. Germline assignment: CDR1 SGDLS and CDR2 YYNGEE. The repertoire was sequenced with immunoSEQ multiplex PCR; TCRdb's copy has only in-frame clones and lacks some. The sample records approximately 30,000 clones, under 98% being singletons. A note on this clone: Its target is unknown.

At study entry, adolescents had tuberculin skin tests and IGRA screening. This TCR was sampled from a donor aged 10-29 years with latent tuberculosis or without tuberculosis infection. The gene calls are TRBV9 and TRBJ2-4; no clear D gene. Sequencing was carried out using PBMCs. The CDR3 protein is CASSVESIRDIQYF. In DNA, the CDR3 is TGTGCCAGCAGCGTAGAGTCGATTCGGGACATTCAGTACTTC. Drawing the rest from reference TRBV9 and TRBJ2-4, the complete variable domain is DSGVTQTPKHLITATGQRVTLRCSPRSGDLSVYWYQQSLDQGLQFLIQYYNGEERAKGNILERFSAQQFPDLHSELNLSSLELGDSALYFCASSVESIRDIQYFGAGTRLSVL.